Sequencing of this T cell receptor beta chain was carried out in a study of T cells after yellow fever vaccination. MiXCR, run by TCRdb on the 5' RACE reads, gives a single entry per CDR3 protein. In the table there are under 550,000 distinct CDR3 sequences, 21% of which are singletons. Study results and caveats: Overlap between CD4 and CD8 compartments was detected for a small share of clonotypes.

A note on this clonotype: Its antigen is unknown.

CDR1 and CDR2 from the germline V gene are SGHTA and FQGNSA. The CDR3 runs 15 residues. The trim removed 1 base at V and 9 bases at J, leaving 5 bases unmatched. The sample here was PBMCs, taken about 21 days after the first yellow fever vaccination. The sequence came from a man between 18 and 29 years old who received the YFV17D yellow fever vaccine. This sequence joins TRBV7-2 and TRBJ1-6, with 8 bases that match TRBD1. The CDR3, as DNA: TGTGCCAGCAGCTTAGGGGCAGGGGGCCTTTCACCCCTCCACTTT. This sequence encodes CASSLGAGGLSPLHF.